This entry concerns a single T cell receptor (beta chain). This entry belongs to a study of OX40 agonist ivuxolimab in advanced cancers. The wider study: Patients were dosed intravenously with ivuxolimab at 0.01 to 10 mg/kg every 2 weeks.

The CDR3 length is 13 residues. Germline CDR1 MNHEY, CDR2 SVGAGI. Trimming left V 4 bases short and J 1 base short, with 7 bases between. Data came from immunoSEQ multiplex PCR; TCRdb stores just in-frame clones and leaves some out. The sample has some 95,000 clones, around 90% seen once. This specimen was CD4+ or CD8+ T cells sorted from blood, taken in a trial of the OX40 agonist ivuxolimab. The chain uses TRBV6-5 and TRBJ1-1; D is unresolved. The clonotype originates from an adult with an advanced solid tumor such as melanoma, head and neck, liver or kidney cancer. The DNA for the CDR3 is TGTGCCAGCAGTTGGGCGGCGAACACTGAAGCTTTCTTT. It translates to CASSWAANTEAFF.